These 10 T cell receptor beta chains share one sample of origin, sequenced in a study of OX40 agonist ivuxolimab in advanced cancers. Only in-frame clones appear in the TCRdb table, and some are missing; sequencing was by immunoSEQ multiplex PCR. The data hold approximately 76,000 clones, with 85% to 90% observed a single time. Sequencing was performed on CD4+ or CD8+ T cells sorted from blood, taken in a trial of the OX40 agonist ivuxolimab. Receptors were obtained from an adult with an advanced solid tumor such as melanoma, head and neck, liver or kidney cancer.

V is TRBV6-1 and J is TRBJ1-1; the match to TRBD1 covers 8 bases. V trimming: 2 bases; J trimming: 4 bases; junction bases outside the gene matches: 12. CDR3 size: 17 residues. Germline CDR1 reads MNHNS; CDR2 reads SASEGT. The CDR3: CASSERTGHTRATEAFF. CDR3 in DNA: TGTGCCAGCAGTGAAAGGACAGGGCATACCCGAGCCACTGAAGCTTTCTTT.

Comment on this clone: Other DNA sequences in the same sample also yield this CDR3. This chain joins TRBV20-1 and TRBJ1-1; D gene unclear. V was pared by 5 bases and J by 0 bases, with 4 bases between. Germline assignment: CDR1 DFQATT and CDR2 SNEGSKA (reference sequence). The CDR3 is 11 residues long. The DNA for the CDR3 is TGCAGTGCTGTTTTGAACACTGAAGCTTTCTTT. This codes for CSAVLNTEAFF.

This sequence joins TRBV6-5 and TRBJ2-5, with 11 positions matching TRBD2. Germline V gene data show CDR1 as MNHEY and CDR2 as SVGAGI. This CDR3 is 15 amino acids long. The J segment lost 3 bases and the V segment lost 6 bases, leaving 6 bases of the junction unmatched. In nucleotides, the CDR3 is TGTGCCAGCAGGGTTAGCGGGAGGGTTAAAGAGACCCAGTACTTC. This encodes CASRVSGRVKETQYF.

V is TRBV7-9 and J is TRBJ2-2, with 9 bases identical to TRBD1. The CDR3 extends over 14 amino acids. The V and J ends lost 8 bases and 0 bases, in that order; junction bases with no gene match: 1. Germline CDR1 is SEHNR and CDR2 is FQNEAQ (reference sequence). CDR3 coding DNA: TGTGCCAGCGGGACAGGGACGAACACCGGGGAGCTGTTTTTT. Translation: CASGTGTNTGELFF.

J is TRBJ2-5 and V is TRBV28, with D possibly being TRBD1 or TRBD2 (6 bases each). This CDR3 is built from 19 residues. V was trimmed by 4 bases and J by 6 bases, leaving 30 bases between them. Germline CDR1 is MDHEN and CDR2 is SYDVKM. The CDR3 sequence is CASSSYNLQGWEAGKTQYF. Here the CDR3 DNA reads TGTGCCAGCAGTTCATACAACCTACAGGGTTGGGAGGCTGGGAAGACCCAGTACTTC.

The V call is TRBV6-1, the J call TRBJ1-5; TRBD1 aligns across 9 bases. CDR1 MNHNS and CDR2 SASEGT come from the germline V gene. The J segment lost 3 bases and the V segment lost 10 bases, leaving 10 bases of the junction unmatched. The CDR3 totals 15 residues. The CDR3 DNA reads TGTGCCACCGACGGGACAGGGTGGAACAATCAGCCCCAGCATTTT. Its translation is CATDGTGWNNQPQHF.

The chain uses TRBV2 and TRBJ2-3; 10 bases fit TRBD2. The CDR3 is made up of 15 amino acids. Trimming cost V 6 bases and J 0 bases; bases outside gene matches: 3. The V gene's germline CDR1 is SNHLY and CDR2 FYNNEI. CDR3 DNA: TGTGCCAGCAGGGGGACTAGCGATAGCACAGATACGCAGTATTTT. Translated: CASRGTSDSTDTQYF.

V and J are TRBV7-9 and TRBJ2-2, with TRBD1 matching over 7 bases. The CDR3 runs to 15 residues. V was pared by 5 bases and J by 9 bases, with 12 bases of the junction left unmatched. Germline V gene sequence: CDR1 SEHNR, CDR2 FQNEAQ (reference sequence). The CDR3 DNA is TGTGCCAGCAGCCTCCCGACAGGGAGAGTCCGGGAGCTGTTTTTT. It yields the protein CASSLPTGRVRELFF.

CDR3 DNA: TGTGCCAGCAGCCCAACGGGCAGGGAAACGGCTATGGCCCAGCATTTT. This translates into CASSPTGRETAMAQHF. The chain employs TRBV21-1 and TRBJ1-5; no DNA check was done on the table's D call, TRBD1. TRBV21-1 is marked as a pseudogene. The CDR3 spans 16 residues.

This sequence joins TRBV28 and TRBJ1-5, with D tentatively TRBD1 (6 bases). Germline V gene sequence: CDR1 MDHEN, CDR2 SYDVKM. The CDR3 sequence is 16 residues long. V lost 2 bases and J lost 1, with 12 bases in between. CDR3 loop: CASSLPKGGSNQPQHF. The CDR3 nucleotides are TGTGCCAGCAGTTTACCGAAGGGGGGGAGCAATCAGCCCCAGCATTTT.